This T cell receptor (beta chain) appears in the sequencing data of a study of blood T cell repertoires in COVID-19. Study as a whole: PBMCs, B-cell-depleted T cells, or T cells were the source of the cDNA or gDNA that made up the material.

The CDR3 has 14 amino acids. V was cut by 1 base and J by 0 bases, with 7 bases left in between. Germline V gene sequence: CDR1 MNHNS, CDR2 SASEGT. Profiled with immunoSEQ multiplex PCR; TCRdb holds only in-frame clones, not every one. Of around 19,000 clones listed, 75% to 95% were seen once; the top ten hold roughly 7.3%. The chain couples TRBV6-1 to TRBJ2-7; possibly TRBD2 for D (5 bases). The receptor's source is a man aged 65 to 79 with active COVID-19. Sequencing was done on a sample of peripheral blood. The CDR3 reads CASSEGTASYEQYF. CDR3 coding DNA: TGTGCCAGCAGTGAAGGGACTGCCTCCTACGAGCAGTACTTC.